Below, 29 T cell receptor beta chains from the same sample are listed, as sequenced in a study of CD8+ T cells in alopecia areata. Reverse transcribed after extraction, RNA yielded cDNA as the sequencing template. The data were produced by immunoSEQ multiplex PCR, yet TCRdb's version contains in-frame clones alone and is incomplete. The sample shows about 200,000 clones, 56% of them seen only once. Sequenced input: CD8+ T cells sorted from blood. All receptors derive from a human donor in good health.

This clone was detected a few times. The chain has TRBV14 and TRBJ2-7; 7 nucleotides agree with TRBD1. Trimming at V came to 3 bases and at J to 3 bases, leaving 5 bases not matched to a gene. Germline V gene sequence: CDR1 SGHDN, CDR2 FVKESK. This CDR3 region has 14 residues. CDR3 sequence reads: CASSQAAGGYEQYF. CDR3 DNA sequence: TGTGCCAGCAGCCAGGCGGCAGGGGGCTACGAGCAGTACTTC.

There are a few counts of this clone. The chain has TRBV19 and TRBJ1-5; no reliable D call. There are 12 residues in the CDR3. Germline-derived CDR1 and CDR2 are LNHDA and SQIVND (reference sequence). The V end was cut by 5 bases, the J end by 7 bases, with 9 bases between. CDR3 region: CASSPADQPQHF. The CDR3 DNA sequence: TGTGCCAGTAGTCCCGCGGACCAGCCCCAGCATTTT.

This sequence joins TRBV5-4 and TRBJ1-3, with D uncertain. Trimming left V 10 bases short and J 0 bases short, with 8 bases between. Germline CDR1 is SGHNT and CDR2 is YYREEE (reference sequence). The CDR3 has 12 residues. CDR3 sequence reads: CAQGISGNTIYF. The CDR3 coding sequence is TGTGCCCAAGGGATCTCTGGAAACACCATATATTTT.

This clone occurred a few times. The rearrangement joins TRBV13 to TRBJ2-5; the D gene is possibly TRBD1 (6 bases). Germline CDR1 reads PRHDT; CDR2 reads FYEKMQ (reference sequence). The CDR3 length is 13 residues. The V end lost 6 bases, the J end lost 1 base, and 9 bases lay between the germline ends. The CDR3 loop is CASRPDSQETQYF. CDR3 bases: TGTGCCAGCAGGCCGGACAGCCAAGAGACCCAGTACTTC.

The chain recombines TRBV19 with TRBJ2-3; D remains unclear. Trimming shortened V by 5 bases and J by 0 bases, and 15 bases separated the two germline ends. This CDR3 is built from 16 residues. Germline V CDR1 and CDR2: LNHDA, SQIVND (reference sequence). The CDR3 protein is CASSPVDLGSTDTQYF. The CDR3 bases are TGTGCCAGTAGTCCGGTAGATTTGGGGAGCACAGATACGCAGTATTTT.

The chain combines TRBV10-2 with TRBJ1-4; 7 bases align to TRBD1. The length of the CDR3 is 14 residues. Looked up from germline, CDR1 is WSHSY and CDR2 is SAAADI. V lost 6 bases, J lost 8 bases, and 9 bases stayed unmatched. CDR3 sequence (DNA): TGCGCCAGCAGATCCGACAGGGTGGGCGAAAAACTGTTTTTT. This codes for CASRSDRVGEKLFF.

The chain couples TRBV2 to TRBJ1-1; a weak D match, TRBD1 (6 bases). The CDR3 covers 14 residues. Deletions cut 8 bases from V and 1 base from J, with 14 bases between. Germline CDR1 and CDR2: SNHLY and FYNNEI. CDR3 DNA sequence: TGTGCCAGCGAATTGGACAGCCAGAACACTGAAGCTTTCTTT. It codes for CASELDSQNTEAFF.

The rearrangement joins TRBV2 to TRBJ2-1, with D uncertain. Trimming took off 5 bases at V and 4 bases at J, with 12 bases between the two ends. This CDR3 is 14 amino acids long. Germline loops: CDR1 SNHLY, CDR2 FYNNEI. CDR3 coding DNA: TGTGCCAGCAGTCCAACTGACGTATACAATGAGCAGTTCTTC. Protein: CASSPTDVYNEQFF.

The chain couples TRBV5-4 to TRBJ2-4; D not certain. This CDR3 region has 13 residues. The V and J ends lost 1 base and 7 bases respectively, with 9 bases between them. From germline, CDR1 is SGHNT and CDR2 YYREEE (reference sequence). In nucleotides, the CDR3 is TGTGCCAGCAGCTTGTTGTCCGAGAACATTCAGTACTTC. Translating it yields CASSLLSENIQYF. Together with reference TRBV5-4 and TRBJ2-4, the CDR3 gives the full variable domain: ETGVTQSPTHLIKTRGQQVTLRCSSQSGHNTVSWYQQALGQGPQFIFQYYREEENGRGNFPPRFSGLQFPNYSSELNVNALELDDSALYLCASSLLSENIQYFGAGTRLSVL.

The DNA of the CDR3 is TGTGCCAGTGGGGGCCAAGCTTTCTTT. Translating it yields CASGGQAFF. The chain recombines TRBV19 with TRBJ1-1; D possibly corresponds to TRBD1 (6 bases). Germline-derived CDR1 and CDR2 are LNHDA and SQIVND (reference sequence). Trimming removed 8 bases at V and 9 bases at J, with 7 bases between. The CDR3 has 9 residues. Full variable domain (outside the CDR3, taken from reference TRBV19 and TRBJ1-1): DGGITQSPKYLFRKEGQNVTLSCEQNLNHDAMYWYRQDPGQGLRLIYYSQIVNDFQKGDIAEGYSVSREKKESFPLTVTSAQKNPTAFYLCASGGQAFFGQGTRLTVV.

This clone was observed once. V usage is TRBV30 and J usage is TRBJ2-3; D is undetermined. Per the germline V gene, CDR1 is GTSNPN and CDR2 is SVGIG (reference sequence). The CDR3 is 17 residues long. V was trimmed by 2 bases and J by 0 bases, leaving 18 bases between them. The CDR3 loop is CAWSSRFSATSTDTQYF. The CDR3 DNA follows: TGTGCCTGGAGTTCCCGCTTCTCAGCTACTAGCACAGATACGCAGTATTTT.

The V call is TRBV9, the J call TRBJ2-7, with 7 bases aligning to TRBD1. The ends lost 4 bases at V and 3 bases at J; junction bases unmatched: 10. Looked up from germline, CDR1 is SGDLS and CDR2 is YYNGEE. CDR3 length equals 15 residues. CDR3 sequence (DNA): TGTGCCAGCAGCTCCCGGGACAGCCCGCACTACGAGCAGTACTTC. As protein: CASSSRDSPHYEQYF.

The V gene is TRBV6-1, the J gene TRBJ2-1; D is ambiguous. This CDR3 has 16 residues. Germline V gene data show CDR1 as MNHNS and CDR2 as SASEGT. The V end was cut by 1 base, the J end by 0 bases, with 10 bases between. CDR3 coding DNA: TGTGCCAGCAGTGAAGTCGAGCTAAGCTCCTACAATGAGCAGTTCTTC. Protein: CASSEVELSSYNEQFF.

Sample share makes this clone medium-sized (0.01 to 0.1%). This rearrangement joins TRBV11-2 to TRBJ1-2; D call uncertain. The germline gives CDR1 SGHAT, CDR2 FQNNGV. Trimming took 0 bases from V and 4 from J, leaving 15 bases between them. CDR3 length: 16 amino acids. The CDR3 reads CASSLDNRGTSYGYTF. For the CDR3, the DNA is TGTGCCAGCAGCTTAGATAACCGGGGTACTTCCTATGGCTACACCTTC.

This chain connects TRBV4-1 to TRBJ1-5; D gene uncertain. The CDR3 extends over 18 amino acids. Per germline, CDR1 MGHRA and CDR2 YSYEKL. V was pared by 4 bases and J by 6 bases, with 25 bases between. The CDR3 DNA follows: TGCGCCAGCAGCCCAGCTCATCCTACCCCTGGTTTAGGTCAGCCCCAGCATTTT. Translated, it gives CASSPAHPTPGLGQPQHF.

This chain uses TRBV4-1 with TRBJ1-2; 9 bases agree with TRBD1. This CDR3 has 16 residues. Germline V gives CDR1 MGHRA, CDR2 YSYEKL. Trimming cost V 0 bases and J 2 bases; bases outside gene matches: 4. In DNA form, the CDR3 reads TGCGCCAGCAGCCAAGATCTCACAGGGGGCAACTATGGCTACACCTTC. The encoded protein is CASSQDLTGGNYGYTF.

The DNA for the CDR3 is TGCAGCGTACCCGACGGCTACGAGCAGTACTTC. It encodes CSVPDGYEQYF. V gene TRBV29-1 combines with J gene TRBJ2-7, with no clear D. V shed 6 bases and J shed 3 bases, with 9 bases lying between them. Germline CDR1 reads SQVTM; CDR2 reads ANQGSEA. The CDR3 is 11 amino acids.

This clone showed up just a few times. The CDR3 loop is CASRGPPWDEQFF. CDR3 bases: TGCGCCAGCCGAGGACCCCCCTGGGATGAGCAGTTCTTC. This rearrangement joins TRBV5-1 to TRBJ2-1; D is unresolved. Germline V gives CDR1 SGHRS, CDR2 YFSETQ. This CDR3 spans 13 amino acids. V gave up 7 bases and J gave up 8 bases, with 16 bases separating them.

This clone was seen many times. CDR3: CASSGQAQETQYF. Here the CDR3 DNA reads TGTGCCAGCAGTGGGCAGGCCCAAGAGACCCAGTACTTC. The gene calls are TRBV6-1 and TRBJ2-5; D unclear. Germline CDR1 and CDR2: MNHNS and SASEGT. The V gene lost 4 bases and the J gene lost 1 base, with 7 bases spanning the gap. The CDR3 totals 13 residues.

The gene calls are TRBV5-4 and TRBJ2-5, with D maybe TRBD2 (7 bases). The germline CDR1 and CDR2 sequences are SGHNT and YYREEE (reference sequence). The CDR3 sequence is 15 residues long. V lost 1 base to trimming and J lost 2 bases, with 12 bases between them. CDR3 coding DNA: TGTGCCAGCAGCTTGCGGGGGGCCCTACAAGAGACCCAGTACTTC. Protein product: CASSLRGALQETQYF.

The chain carries TRBV2 and TRBJ2-1; D not certain. The germline gives CDR1 SNHLY, CDR2 FYNNEI. The CDR3 extends over 14 amino acids. Trimming removed 11 bases at V and 7 bases at J, with 21 bases between. DNA of the CDR3: TGTGCCTCCCGCGAGCCCCGTCTGGAAAATGAGCAGTTCTTC. It codes for CASREPRLENEQFF. Complete variable domain (other parts from reference TRBV2 and TRBJ2-1): EPEVTQTPSHQVTQMGQEVILRCVPISNHLYFYWYRQILGQKVEFLVSFYNNEISEKSEIFDDQFSVERPDGSNFTLKIRSTKLEDSAMYFCASREPRLENEQFFGPGTRLTVL.

Only a few counts were recorded for this clone. Other DNA sequences in the sample encode the same CDR3. This chain joins TRBV4-2 and TRBJ2-3; D is possibly TRBD2 (5 bases). Between the trimmed V and J ends, which lost 4 bases and 6 bases, there was a span of 5 bases. The CDR3 loop spans 11 amino acids. Germline V gene lookup returns CDR1 LGHNA and CDR2 YNFKEQ. CDR3 nucleotides: TGTGCCAGCAGCCCGGGGGATACGCAGTATTTT. Translating gives CASSPGDTQYF.

The table lists this clone with a few counts. The chain couples TRBV4-1 to TRBJ2-3; 7 nucleotides line up with TRBD2. CDR1 MGHRA and CDR2 YSYEKL come from the germline V gene. This CDR3 comprises 15 residues. V lost 5 bases to trimming and J lost 4 bases; unmatched junction nucleotides: 9. CDR3 sequence reads: CASSFGLVSSDTQYF. In DNA, the CDR3 is TGCGCCAGCAGCTTCGGACTAGTGAGCTCAGATACGCAGTATTTT.

This chain joins TRBV15 and TRBJ2-1, with D perhaps being TRBD1 or TRBD2 (5 bases each). CDR1 LNHNV and CDR2 YYDKDF come from the germline V gene (reference sequence). V lost 1 base and J lost 6, with 16 bases in between. CDR3 length equals 16 residues. The CDR3 region is CATSRVYGTDSNEQFF. CDR3 nucleotides: TGTGCCACCAGCAGAGTATACGGGACGGACTCCAATGAGCAGTTCTTC.

This chain joins TRBV5-1 and TRBJ2-1, with TRBD1 as a possible D gene (6 bases). Trimming stripped 3 bases from V and 4 bases from J, with 14 bases between. This CDR3 region has 15 residues. Germline CDR1 SGHRS, CDR2 YFSETQ. This CDR3 is CASSSNRELYNEQFF. The CDR3 coding sequence is TGCGCCAGCAGCTCGAACAGGGAGCTTTACAATGAGCAGTTCTTC.

This chain links TRBV12-5 with TRBJ1-2, with TRBD1 identical over 9 bases. Unmatched junction bases numbered 0, after V lost 1 base and J lost 6 bases. The germline V gene encodes CDR1 LGHNT and CDR2 FRNRAP. The CDR3 is 13 residues long. The CDR3 DNA reads as TGTGCTAGTGGTTTGGACAGGGGGCATGGCTACACCTTC. Amino acid sequence: CASGLDRGHGYTF. The whole variable domain, filled in from reference TRBV12-5 and TRBJ1-2, reads DARVTQTPRHKVTEMGQEVTMRCQPILGHNTVFWYRQTMMQGLELLAYFRNRAPLDDSGMPKDRFSAEMPDATLATLKIQPSEPRDSAVYFCASGLDRGHGYTFGSGTRLTVV.

This clone was seen only once. V usage is TRBV4-1 and J usage is TRBJ2-1; no clear D. CDR3 size: 13 residues. Per germline, CDR1 MGHRA and CDR2 YSYEKL. With 4 bases removed from V and 6 bases from J, the gap between germline ends came to 10 bases. DNA of the CDR3: TGCGCCAGCAGCCCCTGGCTAGGCAATGAGCAGTTCTTC. It specifies CASSPWLGNEQFF.

The V call is TRBV13, the J call TRBJ2-5; 8 bases align to TRBD1. Germline V lookup: CDR1 PRHDT, CDR2 FYEKMQ (reference sequence). V lost 5 bases to trimming and J lost 5 bases; unmatched junction nucleotides: 7. The CDR3 contains 14 residues. CDR3 in amino acids: CASSAGQGRETQYF. The DNA for the CDR3 is TGTGCCAGCAGCGCCGGACAGGGAAGGGAGACCCAGTACTTC.

The chain employs TRBV30 and TRBJ1-1, with D maybe TRBD1 (5 bases). V lost 1 base and J lost 2, with 17 bases in between. The germline V gene encodes CDR1 GTSNPN and CDR2 SVGIG (reference sequence). This CDR3 has 16 residues. CDR3: CAWSGRGGAANTEAFF. The CDR3 region has the DNA TGTGCCTGGAGTGGACGGGGAGGGGCAGCAAACACTGAAGCTTTCTTT.